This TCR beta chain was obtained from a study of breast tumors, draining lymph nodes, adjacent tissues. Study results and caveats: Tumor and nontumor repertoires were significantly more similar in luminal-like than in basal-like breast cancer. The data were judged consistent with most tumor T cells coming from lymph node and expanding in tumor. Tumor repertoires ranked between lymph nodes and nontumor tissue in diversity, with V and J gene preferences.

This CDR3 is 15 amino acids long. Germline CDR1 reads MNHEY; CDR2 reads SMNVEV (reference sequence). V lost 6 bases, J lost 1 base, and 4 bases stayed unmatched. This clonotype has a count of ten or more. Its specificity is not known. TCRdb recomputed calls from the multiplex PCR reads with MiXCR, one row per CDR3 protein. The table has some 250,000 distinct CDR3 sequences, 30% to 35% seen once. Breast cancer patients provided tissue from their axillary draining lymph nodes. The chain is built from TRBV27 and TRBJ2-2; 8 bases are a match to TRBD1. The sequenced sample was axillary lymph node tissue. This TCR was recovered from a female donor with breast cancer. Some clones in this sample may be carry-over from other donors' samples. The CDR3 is CASRLGQGNTGELFF. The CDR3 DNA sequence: TGTGCCAGCAGACTAGGACAGGGGAACACCGGGGAGCTGTTTTTT.